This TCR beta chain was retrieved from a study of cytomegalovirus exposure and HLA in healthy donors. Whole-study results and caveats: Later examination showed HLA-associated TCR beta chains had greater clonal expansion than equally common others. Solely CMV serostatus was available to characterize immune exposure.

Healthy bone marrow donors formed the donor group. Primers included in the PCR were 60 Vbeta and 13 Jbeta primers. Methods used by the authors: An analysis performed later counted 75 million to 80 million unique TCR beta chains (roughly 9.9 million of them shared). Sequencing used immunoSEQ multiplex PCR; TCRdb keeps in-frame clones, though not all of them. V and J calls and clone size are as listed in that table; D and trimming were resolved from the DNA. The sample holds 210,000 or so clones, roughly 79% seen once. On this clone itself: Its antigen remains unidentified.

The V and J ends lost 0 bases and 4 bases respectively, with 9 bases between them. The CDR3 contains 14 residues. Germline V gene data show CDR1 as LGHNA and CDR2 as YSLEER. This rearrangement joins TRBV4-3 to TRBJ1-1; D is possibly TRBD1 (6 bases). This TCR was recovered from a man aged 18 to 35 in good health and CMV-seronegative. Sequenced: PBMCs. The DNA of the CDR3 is TGCGCCAGCAGCCAAGACAGGGGACCCACTGAAGCTTTCTTT. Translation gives CASSQDRGPTEAFF.